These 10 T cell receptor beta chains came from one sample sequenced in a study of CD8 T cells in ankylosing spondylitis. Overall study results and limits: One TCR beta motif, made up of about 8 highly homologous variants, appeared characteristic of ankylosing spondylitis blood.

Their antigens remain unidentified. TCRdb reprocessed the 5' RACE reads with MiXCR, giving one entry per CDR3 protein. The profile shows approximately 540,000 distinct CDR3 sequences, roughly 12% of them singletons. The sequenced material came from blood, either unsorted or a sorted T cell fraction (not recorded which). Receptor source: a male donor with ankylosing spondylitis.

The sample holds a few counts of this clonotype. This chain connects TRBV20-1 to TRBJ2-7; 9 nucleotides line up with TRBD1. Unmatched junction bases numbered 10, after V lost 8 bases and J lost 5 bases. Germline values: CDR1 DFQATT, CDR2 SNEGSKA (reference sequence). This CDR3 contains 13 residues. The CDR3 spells CSTGGQGSNEQYF. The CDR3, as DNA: TGCAGTACAGGGGGACAGGGTTCCAACGAGCAGTACTTC.

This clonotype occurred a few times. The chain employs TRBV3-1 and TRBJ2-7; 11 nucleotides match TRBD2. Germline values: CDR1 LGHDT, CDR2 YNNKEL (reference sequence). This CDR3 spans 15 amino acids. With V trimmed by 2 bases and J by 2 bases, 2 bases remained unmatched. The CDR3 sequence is CASSQIAGGPYEQYF. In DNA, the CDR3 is TGTGCCAGCAGCCAAATAGCGGGAGGGCCCTACGAGCAGTACTTC.

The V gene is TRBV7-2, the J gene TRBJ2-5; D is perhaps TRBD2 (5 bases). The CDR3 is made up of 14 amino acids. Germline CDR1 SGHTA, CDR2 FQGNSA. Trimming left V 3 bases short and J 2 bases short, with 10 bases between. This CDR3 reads CASSLLEAQETQYF. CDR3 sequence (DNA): TGTGCCAGCAGCTTGCTGGAGGCGCAAGAGACCCAGTACTTC.

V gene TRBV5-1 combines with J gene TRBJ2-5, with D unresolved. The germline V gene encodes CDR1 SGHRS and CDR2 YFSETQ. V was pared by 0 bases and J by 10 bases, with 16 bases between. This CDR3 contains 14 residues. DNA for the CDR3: TGCGCCAGCAGCTTGGTTTCGGAGCGCATGGACCAGTACTTC. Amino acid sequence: CASSLVSERMDQYF.

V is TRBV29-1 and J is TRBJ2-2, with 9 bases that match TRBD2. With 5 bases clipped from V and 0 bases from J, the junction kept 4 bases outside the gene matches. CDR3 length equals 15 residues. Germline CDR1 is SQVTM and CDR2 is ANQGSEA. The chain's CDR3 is CSVLAGNANTGELFF. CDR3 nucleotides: TGCAGCGTTCTAGCGGGAAACGCGAACACCGGGGAGCTGTTTTTT.

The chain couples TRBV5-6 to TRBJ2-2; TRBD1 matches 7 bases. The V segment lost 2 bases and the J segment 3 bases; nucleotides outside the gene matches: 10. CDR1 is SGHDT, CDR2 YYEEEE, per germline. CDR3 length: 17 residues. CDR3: CASSLLPGQHYTGELFF. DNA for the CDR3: TGTGCCAGCAGCTTACTTCCGGGACAGCATTACACCGGGGAGCTGTTTTTT.

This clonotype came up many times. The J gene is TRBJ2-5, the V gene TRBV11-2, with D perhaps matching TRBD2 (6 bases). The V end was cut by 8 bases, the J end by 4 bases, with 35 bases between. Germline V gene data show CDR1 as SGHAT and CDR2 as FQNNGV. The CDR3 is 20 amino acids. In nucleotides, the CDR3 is TGTGCCAGCTTCTTAGGAGGCACGTACTTTTCTCGCGGGGCAGGAGAGACCCAGTACTTC. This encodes CASFLGGTYFSRGAGETQYF.

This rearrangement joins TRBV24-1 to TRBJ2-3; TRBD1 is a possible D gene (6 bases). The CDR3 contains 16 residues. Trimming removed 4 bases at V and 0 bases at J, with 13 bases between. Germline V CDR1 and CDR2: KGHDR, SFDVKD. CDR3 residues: CATSESGVRSTDTQYF. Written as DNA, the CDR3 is TGTGCCACCAGTGAGTCAGGGGTGCGGAGCACAGATACGCAGTATTTT.

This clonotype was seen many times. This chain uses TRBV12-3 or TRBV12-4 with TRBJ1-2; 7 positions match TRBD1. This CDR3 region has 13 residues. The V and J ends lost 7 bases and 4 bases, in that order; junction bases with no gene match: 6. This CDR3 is CASTIQGIYGYTF. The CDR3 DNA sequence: TGTGCCAGCACCATACAGGGGATCTATGGCTACACCTTC.

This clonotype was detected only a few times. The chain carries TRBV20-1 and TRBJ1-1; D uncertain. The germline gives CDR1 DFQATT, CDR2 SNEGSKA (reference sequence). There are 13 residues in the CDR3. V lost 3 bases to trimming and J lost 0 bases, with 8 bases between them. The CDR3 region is CSASSGVNTEAFF. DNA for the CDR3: TGCAGTGCTAGTTCGGGTGTGAACACTGAAGCTTTCTTT.